Detailed here is one T cell receptor beta chain. Its target is unknown. The source of the sample is a study of shared clonotypes between healthy human individuals. Germline V lookup: CDR1 SGDLS, CDR2 YYNGEE. This CDR3 region has 19 residues. V was cut by 3 bases and J by 5 bases, with 29 bases left in between. General study results and limits: The represented genetic and exposure-history diversity was limited by the small number of donors. Specimens sampled were limited to blood, with tissue repertoires likely differing.

Sorted-subset replicate PCR reactions contained roughly 200 ng DNA, corresponding to some 30,000 T cell genomes. In the authors' methods: ImmunoSEQ supplied junction-only sequences lacking quality scores, so filtering was different. Data came from immunoSEQ multiplex PCR; TCRdb stores just in-frame clones and leaves some out. V, J and clone size are those of that table, while D and trimming were read from the DNA. The table records more than 1.2 million clones, 97% to 99% of them present only once. The genes are TRBV9 and TRBJ2-5; D is perhaps TRBD2 (7 bases). The origin of this receptor is a man younger than 45 in good health. Sequenced input: naive CD4+ T cells sorted from blood. The subset here: CD45RA+ positively selected. CDR3 sequence: CASSEVEGDWGLPPETQYF. For the CDR3, the DNA is TGTGCCAGCAGCGAGGTAGAGGGGGACTGGGGACTACCACCGGAGACCCAGTACTTC.